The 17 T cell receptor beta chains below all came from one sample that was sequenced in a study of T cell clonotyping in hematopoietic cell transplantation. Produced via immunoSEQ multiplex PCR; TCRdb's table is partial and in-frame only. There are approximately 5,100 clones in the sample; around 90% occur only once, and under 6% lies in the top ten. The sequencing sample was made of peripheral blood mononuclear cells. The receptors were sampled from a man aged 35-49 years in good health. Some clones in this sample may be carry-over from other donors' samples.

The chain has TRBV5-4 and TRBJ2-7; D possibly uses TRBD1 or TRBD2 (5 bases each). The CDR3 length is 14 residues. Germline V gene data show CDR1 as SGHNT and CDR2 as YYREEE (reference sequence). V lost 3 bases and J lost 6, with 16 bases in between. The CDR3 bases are TGTGCCAGCAGCTCCGGGGCGTATTCAGGCGAGCAGTACTTC. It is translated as CASSSGAYSGEQYF.

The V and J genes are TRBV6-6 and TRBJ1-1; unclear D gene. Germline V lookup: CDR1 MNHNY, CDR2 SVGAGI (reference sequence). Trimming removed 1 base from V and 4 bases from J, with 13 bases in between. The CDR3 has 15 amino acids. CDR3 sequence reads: CASSYFLGVGTEAFF. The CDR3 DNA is TGTGCCAGCAGTTACTTCCTTGGCGTTGGCACTGAAGCTTTCTTT.

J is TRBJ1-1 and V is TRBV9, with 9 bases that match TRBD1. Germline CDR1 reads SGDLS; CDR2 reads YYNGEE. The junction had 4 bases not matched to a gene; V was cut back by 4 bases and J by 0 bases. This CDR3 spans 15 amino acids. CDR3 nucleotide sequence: TGTGCCAGCAGCATAACAGGGGGCGTGAACACTGAAGCTTTCTTT. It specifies CASSITGGVNTEAFF.

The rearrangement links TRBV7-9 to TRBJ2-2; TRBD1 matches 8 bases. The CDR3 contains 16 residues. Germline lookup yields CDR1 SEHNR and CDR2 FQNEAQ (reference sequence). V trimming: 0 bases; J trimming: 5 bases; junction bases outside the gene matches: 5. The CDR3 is CASSLAARGHTGELFF. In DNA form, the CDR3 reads TGTGCCAGCAGCTTAGCAGCCAGGGGGCATACCGGGGAGCTGTTTTTT.

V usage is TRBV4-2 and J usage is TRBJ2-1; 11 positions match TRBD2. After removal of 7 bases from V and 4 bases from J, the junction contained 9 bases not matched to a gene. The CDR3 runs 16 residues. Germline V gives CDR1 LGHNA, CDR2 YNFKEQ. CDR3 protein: CASTLAGGPQYNEQFF. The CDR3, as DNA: TGTGCCAGCACTTTAGCGGGAGGGCCGCAATACAATGAGCAGTTCTTC.

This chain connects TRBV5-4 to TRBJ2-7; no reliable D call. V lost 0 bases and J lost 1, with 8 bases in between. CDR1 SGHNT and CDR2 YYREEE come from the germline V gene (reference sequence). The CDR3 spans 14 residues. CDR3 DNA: TGTGCCAGCAGCTTGGCCGTGGGGTCCTACGAGCAGTACTTC. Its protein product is CASSLAVGSYEQYF.

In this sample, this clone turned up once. Here the CDR3 DNA reads TGTGCCAGCAGCTTGACAGGGGGCAACACTGAAGCTTTCTTT. As protein: CASSLTGGNTEAFF. The chain employs TRBV7-9 and TRBJ1-1, with TRBD1 matching over 10 bases. The CDR3 runs 14 residues. Germline-derived CDR1 and CDR2 are SEHNR and FQNEAQ (reference sequence). V was pared by 3 bases and J by 2 bases, with 0 bases of the junction left unmatched.

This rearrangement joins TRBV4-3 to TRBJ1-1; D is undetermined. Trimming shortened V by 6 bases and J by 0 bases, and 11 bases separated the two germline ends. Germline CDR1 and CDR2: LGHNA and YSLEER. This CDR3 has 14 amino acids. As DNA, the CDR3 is TGCGCCAGCAGAGAAAAGGGCATGAACACTGAAGCTTTCTTT. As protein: CASREKGMNTEAFF.

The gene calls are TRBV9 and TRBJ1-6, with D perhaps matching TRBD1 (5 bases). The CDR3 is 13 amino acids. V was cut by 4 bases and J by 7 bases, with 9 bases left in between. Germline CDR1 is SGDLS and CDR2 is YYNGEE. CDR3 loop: CASSTRTNSPLHF. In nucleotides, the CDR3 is TGTGCCAGCAGCACCCGGACAAATTCACCCCTCCACTTT. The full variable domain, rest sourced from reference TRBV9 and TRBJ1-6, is DSGVTQTPKHLITATGQRVTLRCSPRSGDLSVYWYQQSLDQGLQFLIQYYNGEERAKGNILERFSAQQFPDLHSELNLSSLELGDSALYFCASSTRTNSPLHFGNGTRLTVT.

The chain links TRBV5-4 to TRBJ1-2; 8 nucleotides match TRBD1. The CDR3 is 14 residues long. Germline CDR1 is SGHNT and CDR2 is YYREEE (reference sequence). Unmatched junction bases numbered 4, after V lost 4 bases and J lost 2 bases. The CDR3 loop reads CASSAGGANYGYTF. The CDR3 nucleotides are TGTGCCAGCAGCGCAGGGGGCGCGAACTATGGCTACACCTTC.

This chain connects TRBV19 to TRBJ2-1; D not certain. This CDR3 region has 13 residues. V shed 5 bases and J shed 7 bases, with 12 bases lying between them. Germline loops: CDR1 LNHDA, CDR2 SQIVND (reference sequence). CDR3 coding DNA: TGTGCCAGTAGTTTGGGCGGTGCTAATGAGCAGTTCTTC. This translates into CASSLGGANEQFF. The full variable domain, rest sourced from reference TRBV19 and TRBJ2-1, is DGGITQSPKYLFRKEGQNVTLSCEQNLNHDAMYWYRQDPGQGLRLIYYSQIVNDFQKGDIAEGYSVSREKKESFPLTVTSAQKNPTAFYLCASSLGGANEQFFGPGTRLTVL.

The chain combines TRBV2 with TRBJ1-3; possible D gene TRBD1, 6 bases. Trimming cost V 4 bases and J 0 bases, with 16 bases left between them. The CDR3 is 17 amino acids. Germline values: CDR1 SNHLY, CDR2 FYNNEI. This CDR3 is CASSGLQRGPSGNTIYF. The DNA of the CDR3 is TGTGCCAGCAGTGGACTCCAGCGGGGGCCCTCTGGAAACACCATATATTTT. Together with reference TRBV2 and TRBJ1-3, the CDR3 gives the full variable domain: EPEVTQTPSHQVTQMGQEVILRCVPISNHLYFYWYRQILGQKVEFLVSFYNNEISEKSEIFDDQFSVERPDGSNFTLKIRSTKLEDSAMYFCASSGLQRGPSGNTIYFGEGSWLTVV.

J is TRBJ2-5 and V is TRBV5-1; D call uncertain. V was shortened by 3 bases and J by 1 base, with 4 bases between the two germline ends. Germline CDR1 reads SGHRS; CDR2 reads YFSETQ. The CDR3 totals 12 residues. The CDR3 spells CASSSLQETQYF. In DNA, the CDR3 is TGCGCCAGCAGCTCCCTCCAAGAGACCCAGTACTTC.

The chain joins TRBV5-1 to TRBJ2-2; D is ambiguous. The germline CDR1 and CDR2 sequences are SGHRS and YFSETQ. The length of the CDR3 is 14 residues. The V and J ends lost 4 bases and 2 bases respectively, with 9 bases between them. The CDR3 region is CASSLTVNTGELFF. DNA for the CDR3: TGCGCCAGCAGCCTTACAGTAAACACCGGGGAGCTGTTTTTT. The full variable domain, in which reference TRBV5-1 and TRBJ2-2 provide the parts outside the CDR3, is KAGVTQTPRYLIKTRGQQVTLSCSPISGHRSVSWYQQTPGQGLQFLFEYFSETQRNKGNFPGRFSGRQFSNSRSEMNVSTLELGDSALYLCASSLTVNTGELFFGEGSRLTVL.

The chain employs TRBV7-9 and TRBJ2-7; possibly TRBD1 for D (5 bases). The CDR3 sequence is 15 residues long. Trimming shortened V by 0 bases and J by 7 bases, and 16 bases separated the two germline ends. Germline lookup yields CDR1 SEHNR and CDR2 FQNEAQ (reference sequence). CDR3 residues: CASSLAATVGLEQYF. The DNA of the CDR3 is TGTGCCAGCAGCTTAGCTGCGACAGTGGGGCTGGAGCAGTACTTC.

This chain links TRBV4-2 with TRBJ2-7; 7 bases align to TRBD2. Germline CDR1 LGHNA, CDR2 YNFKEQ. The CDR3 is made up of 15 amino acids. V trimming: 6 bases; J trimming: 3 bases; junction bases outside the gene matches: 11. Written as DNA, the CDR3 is TGTGCCAGCAGTCGGGCTAGCGGCGTATTCTACGAGCAGTACTTC. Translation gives CASSRASGVFYEQYF.

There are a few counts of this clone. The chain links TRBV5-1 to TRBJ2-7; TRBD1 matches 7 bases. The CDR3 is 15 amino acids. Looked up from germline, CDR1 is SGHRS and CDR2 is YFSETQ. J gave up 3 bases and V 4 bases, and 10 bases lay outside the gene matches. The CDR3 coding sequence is TGCGCCAGCAGCAACATACCGGGACAGATCTACGAGCAGTACTTC. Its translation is CASSNIPGQIYEQYF.